Following are 2 T cell receptor beta chains from one sample sequenced in a study of blood T cell repertoires in COVID-19. Some clones are missing from TCRdb's copy, which holds only in-frame ones; the method was immunoSEQ multiplex PCR. The sample yields 150,000 or so clones, 80% to 90% seen once. The sequencing input was peripheral blood. These receptors originate from a woman aged 40 to 49 with acute or convalescent COVID-19.

The V gene is TRBV18, the J gene TRBJ2-5, with 8 bases identical to TRBD1. The CDR3 is made up of 15 amino acids. After removal of 4 bases from V and 7 bases from J, the junction contained 11 bases not matched to a gene. CDR1 is KGHSH, CDR2 LQKENI, per germline. CDR3 DNA sequence: TGTGCCAGCTCACGAGGACAGGGTCCTGGTGTGACCCAGTACTTC. It codes for CASSRGQGPGVTQYF. The full variable domain, rest sourced from reference TRBV18 and TRBJ2-5, is NAGVMQNPRHLVRRRGQEARLRCSPMKGHSHVYWYRQLPEEGLKFMVYLQKENIIDESGMPKERFSAEFPKEGPSILRIQQVVRGDSAAYFCASSRGQGPGVTQYFGPGTRLLVL.

The V and J genes are TRBV24-1 and TRBJ2-1, with 8 positions matching TRBD2. This CDR3 is built from 18 residues. V lost 9 bases and J lost 4; bases outside the gene matches: 19. Germline V lookup: CDR1 KGHDR, CDR2 SFDVKD. This chain's CDR3 is CATAPGSGGPIPYNEQFF. The CDR3 bases are TGTGCCACCGCCCCGGGGAGCGGGGGCCCCATCCCATACAATGAGCAGTTCTTC.